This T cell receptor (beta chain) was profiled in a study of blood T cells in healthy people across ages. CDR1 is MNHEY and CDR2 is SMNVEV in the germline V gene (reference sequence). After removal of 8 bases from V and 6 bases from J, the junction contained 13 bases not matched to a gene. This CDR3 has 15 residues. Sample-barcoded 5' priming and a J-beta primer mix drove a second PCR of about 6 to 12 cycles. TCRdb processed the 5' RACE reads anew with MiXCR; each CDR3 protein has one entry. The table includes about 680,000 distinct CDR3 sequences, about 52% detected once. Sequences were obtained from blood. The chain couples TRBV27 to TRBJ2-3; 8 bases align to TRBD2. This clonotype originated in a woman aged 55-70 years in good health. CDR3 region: CASWASGSGTDTQYF. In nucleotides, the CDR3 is TGTGCCAGCTGGGCCAGCGGGAGTGGTACGGATACGCAGTATTTT.